What follows is one T cell receptor (beta chain) and its context. CDR3 length: 15 amino acids. Germline assignment: CDR1 SGHTA and CDR2 FQGNSA. Losses at the gene ends were 0 bases for V and 5 bases for J; bases not matched to a gene: 3. Amplification used 60 Vbeta primers and 13 Jbeta primers. Profiling relied on immunoSEQ multiplex PCR, and the TCRdb table lists in-frame clones only, not all of them. This table has 95,000 to 150,000 clones, over 75% appearing once. This record belongs to a study of cytomegalovirus exposure and HLA in healthy donors. The receptor's source is a young man in good health and CMV-seronegative. The specimen sequenced was PBMCs. The chain employs TRBV7-2 and TRBJ2-3, with TRBD2 identical over 9 bases. CDR3 protein: CASSLASGGLDTQYF. The DNA of the CDR3 is TGTGCCAGCAGCTTAGCTAGCGGGGGTCTAGATACGCAGTATTTT.